Given below is one TCR beta chain in context. These data come from a study of response to subunit inactivated influenza vaccine. With V trimmed by 0 bases and J by 2 bases, 3 bases remained unmatched. The germline gives CDR1 SGHDT, CDR2 YYEEEE. The CDR3 is 15 residues long. Via MiXCR, TCRdb re-called the RT-PCR reads, giving one row per CDR3 protein. The sample includes some 540,000 distinct CDR3 sequences, roughly 25% seen only once; the top ten take around 2.8%. The sample was also reused in another study, on T cells expressing NK-cell markers. Per that paper: Synthesis of TCR beta cDNA relied on 5'RACE template switching carrying UMIs.

The source was CD4+ T cells sorted from PBMCs, collected 11 to 12 days after vaccination. The sequence derives from a man in his forties or fifties who received an inactivated influenza vaccine. This sequence joins TRBV5-6 and TRBJ2-3; 7 bases agree with TRBD1. Here the CDR3 reads CASSLGQGTTDTQYF. CDR3 bases: TGTGCCAGCAGCTTGGGACAGGGCACCACAGATACGCAGTATTTT.